These 23 T cell receptor beta chains share one sample of origin, sequenced in a study of human T cells and chemical hapten exposure. Time point described: healthy volunteer bleed at 6 weeks. Unfractionated whole blood yielded total RNA. TCRdb re-called the RACE reads through MiXCR, storing one row per CDR3 protein. The table lists roughly 43,000 distinct CDR3 sequences, around 4% of them singletons. Sequencing used whole blood. The source of these receptors is a human donor in good health. Some clones in this sample may be carry-over from other donors' samples.

This clonotype was seen repeatedly, ten times or more. The chain carries TRBV11-2 and TRBJ2-1; no reliable D call. Looked up from germline, CDR1 is SGHAT and CDR2 is FQNNGV. This CDR3 spans 15 amino acids. V shed 5 bases and J shed 2 bases, with 13 bases lying between them. The CDR3 nucleotides read TGTGCCAGCAGCCCACGACGTCATGCCTACAATGAGCAGTTCTTC. Residues: CASSPRRHAYNEQFF.

This clonotype was counted only a few times. This sequence joins TRBV9 and TRBJ2-1; no reliable D call. This CDR3 has 13 residues. Germline CDR1 reads SGDLS; CDR2 reads YYNGEE. Trimming cost V 4 bases and J 7 bases, with 12 bases left between them. CDR3 sequence reads: CASSPLVGNEQFF. CDR3 nucleotides: TGTGCCAGCAGCCCACTGGTGGGGAATGAGCAGTTCTTC.

This clonotype occurred a few times. The V call is TRBV5-1, the J call TRBJ1-2; 9 nucleotides match TRBD1. The germline V gene encodes CDR1 SGHRS and CDR2 YFSETQ. V lost 1 base and J lost 8; bases outside the gene matches: 12. There are 16 residues in the CDR3. The CDR3, as DNA: TGCGCCAGCAGCTTGACCTTTTTGGGACAGGGTGAAGGCTACACCTTC. This encodes CASSLTFLGQGEGYTF.

In its sample, this clonotype was seen many times. J is TRBJ2-5 and V is TRBV29-1, with 8 bases matching TRBD2. CDR1 SQVTM and CDR2 ANQGSEA come from the germline V gene. Trimming took 1 base from V and 4 from J; bases not matched to a gene: 2. The CDR3 length is 13 residues. The CDR3 here is CSVEVSGAETQYF. The CDR3, as DNA: TGCAGCGTTGAAGTTAGCGGGGCAGAGACCCAGTACTTC.

This clonotype was recorded many times. The rearrangement uses TRBV6-6 and TRBJ2-1; weak D call: TRBD2 (6 bases). The CDR3 is made up of 16 amino acids. CDR1 is MNHNY, CDR2 SVGAGI, per germline (reference sequence). Trimming pared 4 bases from V and 4 bases from J, leaving 17 bases between. The CDR3: CASSFPPSRGYNEQFF. The DNA of the CDR3 is TGTGCCAGCAGTTTCCCTCCTAGTCGGGGGTACAATGAGCAGTTCTTC.

A word on this clonotype: Since a much larger clone is just one base distant, this may be a read error. The chain employs TRBV4-2 and TRBJ2-3; tentatively, D is TRBD2 (6 bases). Trimming took 0 bases from V and 2 from J, leaving 12 bases between them. The CDR3 covers 16 residues. Germline CDR1 is LGHNA and CDR2 is YNFKEQ. Here the CDR3 reads CASSQEEGGDTDTQYF. The DNA of the CDR3 is TGTGCCAGCAGCCAAGAGGAGGGCGGGGACACAGATACGCAGTATTTT.

This clonotype appeared many times. This chain connects TRBV20-1 to TRBJ2-3; 8 positions agree with TRBD2. CDR3 length: 14 residues. Germline V gene data show CDR1 as DFQATT and CDR2 as SNEGSKA (reference sequence). The V gene end was trimmed by 8 bases and the J gene end by 2 bases; junction bases not matched to a gene: 9. This chain's CDR3 is CSLEIAGITDTQYF. In DNA form, the CDR3 reads TGCAGTCTAGAAATAGCGGGAATCACAGATACGCAGTATTTT.

The rearrangement links TRBV30 to TRBJ2-3, with 9 bases aligning to TRBD2. The germline CDR1 and CDR2 sequences are GTSNPN and SVGIG (reference sequence). Trimming removed 0 bases from V and 5 bases from J; junction bases left unmatched: 3. The CDR3 is made up of 14 amino acids. CDR3 region: CAWSVAGGIDTQYF. The CDR3 DNA sequence: TGTGCCTGGAGTGTAGCGGGAGGAATAGATACGCAGTATTTT.

This clonotype was seen at least ten times. This sequence joins TRBV7-9 and TRBJ2-4, with D tentatively TRBD2 (6 bases). Trimming shortened V by 5 bases and J by 0 bases, and 11 bases separated the two germline ends. This CDR3 is built from 15 residues. Germline V gene lookup returns CDR1 SEHNR and CDR2 FQNEAQ (reference sequence). CDR3 in amino acids: CASSTPGLAKNIQYF. In nucleotides, the CDR3 is TGTGCCAGCAGCACGCCGGGACTAGCCAAAAACATTCAGTACTTC.

This clonotype has ten or more counts. This rearrangement joins TRBV20-1 to TRBJ2-3; 8 positions agree with TRBD2. The CDR3 has 15 residues. In germline, CDR1 is DFQATT, CDR2 SNEGSKA (reference sequence). The J segment lost 2 bases and the V segment lost 4 bases, leaving 8 bases of the junction unmatched. In nucleotides, the CDR3 is TGCAGTGCTATAGTCGCGGGAGGACCCACAGATACGCAGTATTTT. It is translated as CSAIVAGGPTDTQYF.

The sample holds many counts of this clonotype. The V and J genes are TRBV9 and TRBJ2-7, with D perhaps TRBD2 (6 bases). The CDR3 is made up of 14 amino acids. Trimming removed 0 bases from V and 5 bases from J, with 12 bases in between. Germline V gives CDR1 SGDLS, CDR2 YYNGEE. CDR3 in amino acids: CASSVGRGSHEQYF. The CDR3 nucleotides are TGTGCCAGCAGCGTAGGGAGGGGAAGCCACGAGCAGTACTTC.

The chain joins TRBV24-1 to TRBJ2-1, with D maybe TRBD2 (5 bases). The CDR3 has 17 residues. V lost 5 bases and J 0 bases, leaving 16 bases between the germline ends. In germline, CDR1 is KGHDR, CDR2 SFDVKD. The CDR3 protein is CATSAPRGGGSYNEQFF. In nucleotides, the CDR3 is TGTGCCACCAGTGCCCCCCGTGGCGGAGGCTCCTACAATGAGCAGTTCTTC.

At least ten counts were recorded for this clonotype. V and J are TRBV2 and TRBJ2-6; 9 bases fit TRBD1. This CDR3 is built from 18 residues. The trim removed 6 bases at V and 3 bases at J, leaving 12 bases unmatched. In germline, CDR1 is SNHLY, CDR2 FYNNEI. The CDR3, as DNA: TGTGCCAGCAGCGGAGAGGGACAGGGCACTCGTGGGGCCAACGTCCTGACTTTC. Its protein product is CASSGEGQGTRGANVLTF.

This clonotype was seen only a few times. J is TRBJ2-4 and V is TRBV6-1; 10 nucleotides match TRBD1. This CDR3 contains 13 residues. Germline V CDR1 and CDR2: MNHNS, SASEGT. The junction had 2 bases not matched to a gene; V was cut back by 6 bases and J by 6 bases. The CDR3 region is CASSRDRGNIQYF. The CDR3 nucleotides are TGTGCCAGCAGCCGGGACAGGGGAAACATTCAGTACTTC.

The CDR3 is CASSYSGQGNSPLHF. CDR3 nucleotides: TGTGCCAGCAGTTACTCGGGGCAGGGTAATTCACCCCTCCACTTT. The chain links TRBV6-6 to TRBJ1-6; maybe TRBD1 (5 bases). The CDR3 totals 15 residues. The V end was cut by 0 bases, the J end by 6 bases, with 9 bases between. Germline CDR1 MNHNY, CDR2 SVGAGI (reference sequence).

Comments on this clonotype: A much larger clone differs by one base, so this may be a read error. V is TRBV6-5 and J is TRBJ1-3, with 7 positions matching TRBD1. Per the germline V gene, CDR1 is MNHEY and CDR2 is SVGAGI. The CDR3 runs to 15 residues. The CDR3 protein is CASRYSRQGGNTIYF. The CDR3 DNA is TGTGCCAGCAGATACTCCCGACAGGGTGGAAACACCATATATTTT.

The rearrangement links TRBV9 to TRBJ2-7, with a tentative D call TRBD2 (6 bases). Germline V gene sequence: CDR1 SGDLS, CDR2 YYNGEE. The CDR3 is made up of 18 amino acids. V lost 3 bases and J 3 bases, leaving 25 bases between the germline ends. CDR3 bases: TGTGCCAGCAGCGGCTCAACTCCGGGACCCGGGGGACTCTACGAGCAGTACTTC. Amino acids: CASSGSTPGPGGLYEQYF.

Ten or more counts support this clonotype. This sequence joins TRBV10-2 and TRBJ2-5; possibly TRBD1 for D (6 bases). Trimming took off 3 bases at V and 7 bases at J, with 12 bases between the two ends. Germline CDR1 reads WSHSY; CDR2 reads SAAADI. CDR3 length: 13 amino acids. The CDR3 spells CASSESQGSTQYF. The CDR3, as DNA: TGCGCCAGCAGTGAATCGCAGGGGTCGACCCAGTACTTC.

This clonotype was found many times. J is TRBJ2-7 and V is TRBV7-6, with D possibly being TRBD2 (6 bases). This CDR3 comprises 16 residues. The germline V gene has CDR1 SGHVS and CDR2 FNYEAQ. Trimming left V 0 bases short and J 11 bases short, with 23 bases between. CDR3 nucleotides: TGTGCCAGCAGCTTAGCGGCGGGGAGCCGGGGCCACCCGGAGTACTTC. It encodes CASSLAAGSRGHPEYF.

By sample share, this clonotype is medium-sized. The CDR3 region has the DNA TGTGCCAGCACCACCGTCCCGTCCAATCAGCCCCAGCATTTT. Residues: CASTTVPSNQPQHF. This chain connects TRBV28 to TRBJ1-5; D gene unclear. V was cut by 7 bases and J by 3 bases, with 13 bases left in between. CDR1 and CDR2 (germline): MDHEN, SYDVKM. This CDR3 is built from 14 residues.

In this sample, this clonotype turned up many times. The chain has TRBV28 and TRBJ2-7, with 7 bases fitting TRBD1. CDR1 is MDHEN and CDR2 is SYDVKM in the germline V gene. V lost 3 bases and J lost 5; bases outside the gene matches: 10. The CDR3 spans 15 residues. The CDR3 DNA follows: TGTGCCAGCAGTTTCTCCGGGACAGCGGTAAACGAGCAGTACTTC. It specifies CASSFSGTAVNEQYF.

In its sample, this clonotype was seen a few times. The chain is built from TRBV6-1 and TRBJ2-3; D unresolved. The CDR3 has 13 amino acids. From germline, CDR1 is MNHNS and CDR2 SASEGT. Trimming removed 4 bases from V and 4 bases from J, with 9 bases in between. The DNA for the CDR3 is TGTGCCAGCAGTGCGAAGGTCGCAGATACGCAGTATTTT. It codes for CASSAKVADTQYF.

J is TRBJ1-5 and V is TRBV20-1; D not resolved. Deletions cut 0 bases from V and 0 bases from J, with 9 bases between. The germline V gene encodes CDR1 DFQATT and CDR2 SNEGSKA (reference sequence). The CDR3 runs 15 residues. CDR3 residues: CSARESPDSNQPQHF. CDR3 DNA: TGCAGTGCTAGAGAAAGCCCCGATAGCAATCAGCCCCAGCATTTT.